This entry lists 12 T cell receptor beta chains sequenced from one sample in a study of blood T cell repertoires in COVID-19. This table comes from immunoSEQ multiplex PCR, and its TCRdb copy is limited to in-frame clones, with some not included. The sample lists hundreds of thousands of clones, more than 75% seen once, with approximately 1.7% in the top ten. Sequencing used PBMCs or T cells enriched from blood (not recorded which). These receptors were obtained from a woman between 50 and 59 years old who had recovered from COVID-19.

This clone was detected once. The chain carries TRBV5-6 and TRBJ1-2; TRBD1 agrees at 9 bases. Trimming took 4 bases from V and 0 from J; bases not matched to a gene: 4. CDR1 and CDR2 (germline): SGHDT, YYEEEE. CDR3 size: 15 residues. The CDR3 nucleotides read TGTGCCAGCAGCCAACAGGGGGCTGCTAACTATGGCTACACCTTC. Translated, it gives CASSQQGAANYGYTF.

The chain has TRBV6-5 and TRBJ2-5, with D perhaps TRBD2 (5 bases). Deletions cut 10 bases from V and 2 bases from J, with 14 bases between. The CDR3 runs 13 residues. Germline V CDR1 and CDR2: MNHEY, SVGAGI. CDR3 in DNA: TGTGCCACCATGCGGGCAGAACAAGAGACCCAGTACTTC. It codes for CATMRAEQETQYF.

The chain links TRBV7-2 to TRBJ2-5, with D possibly being TRBD2 (5 bases). Germline V CDR1 and CDR2: SGHTA, FQGNSA. The V gene lost 1 base and the J gene lost 1 base, with 7 bases spanning the gap. The CDR3 runs 14 residues. This CDR3 is CASSLGGSQETQYF. CDR3 nucleotide sequence: TGTGCCAGCAGCTTAGGAGGGTCCCAAGAGACCCAGTACTTC.

The gene calls are TRBV12-3 or TRBV12-4 and TRBJ2-5, with D unresolved. The CDR3 is made up of 13 amino acids. V was trimmed by 5 bases and J by 5 bases, leaving 12 bases between them. CDR3 sequence reads: CASSPMTRETQYF. CDR3 bases: TGTGCCAGCAGTCCTATGACGAGGGAGACCCAGTACTTC.

The chain employs TRBV7-9 and TRBJ2-5, with no clear D. CDR3 length: 12 amino acids. V lost 1 base, J lost 5 bases, and 5 bases lay in between. Germline-derived CDR1 and CDR2 are SEHNR and FQNEAQ (reference sequence). The DNA of the CDR3 is TGTGCCAGCAGCTTAGATCATGAGACCCAGTACTTC. Protein sequence: CASSLDHETQYF.

This chain links TRBV7-8 with TRBJ2-1, with 7 bases aligning to TRBD1. V shed 1 base, J shed 15 bases, and the junction held 3 bases outside the gene matches. Germline V lookup: CDR1 SGHVS, CDR2 FQNEAQ. This CDR3 has 11 amino acids. The CDR3 is CASSLGDSLFF. The CDR3 DNA reads TGTGCCAGCAGCTTAGGGGACAGCCTGTTCTTC.

There are many counts of this clone. The chain carries TRBV2 and TRBJ2-3; 8 nucleotides line up with TRBD2. The trim removed 4 bases at V and 4 bases at J, leaving 10 bases unmatched. Per the germline V gene, CDR1 is SNHLY and CDR2 is FYNNEI. This CDR3 has 16 residues. CDR3 DNA: TGTGCCAGCAGTGCAAGTAGCGGGGCCCCTCCAGATACGCAGTATTTT. Translation: CASSASSGAPPDTQYF. Drawing the rest from reference TRBV2 and TRBJ2-3, the complete variable domain is EPEVTQTPSHQVTQMGQEVILRCVPISNHLYFYWYRQILGQKVEFLVSFYNNEISEKSEIFDDQFSVERPDGSNFTLKIRSTKLEDSAMYFCASSASSGAPPDTQYFGPGTRLTVL.

The V gene is TRBV3-1 (or the pseudogene TRBV3-2), the J gene TRBJ2-1; no reliable D call. The germline CDR1 and CDR2 sequences are LGHDT and YNNKEL (reference sequence). This CDR3 has 13 amino acids. V was cut by 0 bases and J by 12 bases, with 12 bases left in between. CDR3 protein: CASSQEIEVGQFF. The CDR3 bases are TGTGCCAGCAGCCAAGAAATCGAGGTAGGGCAGTTCTTC.

The chain recombines TRBV28 with TRBJ2-7, with TRBD1 as a possible D gene (5 bases). V lost 6 bases, J lost 0 bases, and 21 bases lay in between. The CDR3 length is 17 residues. Germline V gene sequence: CDR1 MDHEN, CDR2 SYDVKM. The CDR3 region is CASSPFKGPVDSYEQYF. The CDR3 DNA reads TGTGCCAGCAGCCCATTTAAGGGGCCAGTCGACTCCTACGAGCAGTACTTC.

On this clone: This CDR3 is also generated by other DNA sequences in the sample. CDR3 region: CATSRDRGREQYF. The CDR3 DNA follows: TGTGCCACCAGCAGAGACAGGGGGAGAGAGCAGTACTTC. The chain uses TRBV15 and TRBJ2-7, with 7 bases matching TRBD1. The CDR3 runs to 13 residues. Losses at the gene ends were 0 bases for V and 7 bases for J; bases not matched to a gene: 3. Per germline, CDR1 LNHNV and CDR2 YYDKDF (reference sequence).

The genes are TRBV7-2 and TRBJ1-2; tentatively, D is TRBD1 (6 bases). The CDR3 has 15 amino acids. V lost 1 base and J 2 bases, leaving 11 bases between the germline ends. Germline CDR1 is SGHTA and CDR2 is FQGNSA. Here the CDR3 DNA reads TGTGCCAGCAGCTTAGTCTTGGGGGCAAACTATGGCTACACCTTC. It specifies CASSLVLGANYGYTF.

This clone appeared a few times. The chain joins TRBV12-3 or TRBV12-4 to TRBJ1-2; no reliable D call. The V end was cut by 5 bases, the J end by 8 bases, with 12 bases between. The CDR3 is 12 amino acids. The CDR3: CASSPSIPGYTF. The CDR3 DNA follows: TGTGCCAGCAGTCCCAGTATTCCAGGCTACACCTTC.